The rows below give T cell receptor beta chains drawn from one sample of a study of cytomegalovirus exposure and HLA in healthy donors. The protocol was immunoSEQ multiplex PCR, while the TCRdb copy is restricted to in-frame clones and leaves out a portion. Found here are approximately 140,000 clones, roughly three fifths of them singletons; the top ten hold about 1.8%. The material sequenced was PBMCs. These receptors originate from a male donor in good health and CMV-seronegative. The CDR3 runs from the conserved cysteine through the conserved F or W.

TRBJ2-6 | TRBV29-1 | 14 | CSVTYPPGANVLTF
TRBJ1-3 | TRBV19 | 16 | CASTIPGQGAGNTIYF
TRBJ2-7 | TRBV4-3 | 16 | CASSRVAGTSGYEQYF
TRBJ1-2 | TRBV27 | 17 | CASSLSIGTAFLYGYTF
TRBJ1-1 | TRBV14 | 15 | CASSRGQGWGTEAFF
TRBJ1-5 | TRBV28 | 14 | CASRQGGSNQPQHF
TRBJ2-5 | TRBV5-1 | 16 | CASSLVGTEGWETQYF
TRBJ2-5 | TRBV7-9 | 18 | CASSSAAAGQGMQETQYF
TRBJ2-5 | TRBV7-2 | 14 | CASSLTGGQETQYF
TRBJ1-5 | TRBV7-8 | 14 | CASSFNTGNQPQHF
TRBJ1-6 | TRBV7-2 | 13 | CASRSTEGSPLHF